This TCR beta chain came from a study of T-cell reconstitution after alpha-beta-depleted transplantation in children. The study, taken as a whole, reports: At one year after transplant, newly produced T cells mostly accounted for T-cell counts and diversity. Elevated TCRbeta diversity at day 60 was traced, in some patients, to surviving recipient T cells and thymic progenitors.

Preparing the TCRbeta library involved the use of unique molecular identifiers. TCRdb reprocessed the PCR reads with MiXCR, giving one entry per CDR3 protein. The sample includes about 77,000 distinct CDR3 sequences, less than 20% of them seen just once. There are many counts of this clonotype. Its antigen is unidentified. The sample was PBMCs, mostly from graft donor cells, taken 360 days after TCRalphabeta/CD19-depleted stem cell transplant. This sequence was found in a male patient between 2 and 15 years old who had a stem cell transplant for acute lymphoblastic leukemia, so the T cells may come from the graft donor.

The CDR3 here is CASSLPGHPNEKLFF. CDR3 DNA sequence: TGTGCCAGCAGTCTCCCGGGACACCCAAATGAAAAACTGTTTTTT. V is TRBV6-5 and J is TRBJ1-4; possibly TRBD1 for D (6 bases). CDR1 is MNHEY, CDR2 SVGAGI, per germline. The CDR3 runs 15 residues. V lost 5 bases to trimming and J lost 5 bases, with 15 bases between them.